What follows are 19 T cell receptor beta chains derived from one specimen sequenced in a study of cytomegalovirus exposure and HLA in healthy donors (dated by TCRdb to about 2017). Library creation used the immunoSEQ multiplex PCR assay. TCRdb re-hosts the immuneACCESS table, in-frame sequences only. Its copies lack some clones; in the studies checked, an unresolved V gene accounts for under half of them, and the cause for the rest is not known. The sample records under 200,000 clones, 85% to 90% of which are singletons. 4% to 4.5% of the sample is taken by the ten largest. Sequences were obtained from PBMCs. The receptors originated from a man aged 18 to 30 in good health and CMV-seropositive.

J is TRBJ2-2 and V is TRBV27, with a possible D match to TRBD1 (5 bases). CDR1 is MNHEY, CDR2 SMNVEV, per germline (reference sequence). The CDR3 spans 15 residues. Trimming removed 8 bases at V and 4 bases at J, with 17 bases between. CDR3 DNA: TGTGCCAGCGCCATGTTAGGGGTCGGCACCGGGGAGCTGTTTTTT. This gives the protein CASAMLGVGTGELFF.

The chain carries TRBV15 and TRBJ2-7; 11 nucleotides line up with TRBD2. This CDR3 contains 14 residues. Germline CDR1 LNHNV, CDR2 YYDKDF (reference sequence). V shed 7 bases and J 7 bases; nucleotides not matched to a gene: 9. CDR3 DNA sequence: TGTGCCACCAACAGGCTAGCGGGAGGTAATGAGCAGTACTTC. Protein sequence: CATNRLAGGNEQYF.

The chain joins TRBV27 to TRBJ2-1; 10 bases agree with TRBD2. The V gene end was trimmed by 1 base and the J gene end by 4 bases; junction bases not matched to a gene: 16. The CDR3 covers 20 residues. CDR1 MNHEY and CDR2 SMNVEV come from the germline V gene (reference sequence). This chain's CDR3 is CASSLYPRGAGGPGYNEQFF. CDR3 bases: TGTGCCAGCAGTTTATACCCCCGAGGAGCGGGAGGGCCGGGATACAATGAGCAGTTCTTC.

The chain has TRBV10-3 and TRBJ2-5, with D possibly TRBD1 on 6 matching bases. Per germline, CDR1 ENHRY and CDR2 SYGVKD. V lost 5 bases and J 2 bases, leaving 12 bases between the germline ends. The CDR3 extends over 14 amino acids. The CDR3 DNA reads TGTGCCATCAGTCTCCAAGGGGGACAAGAGACCCAGTACTTC. It is translated as CAISLQGGQETQYF.

This clone has just one count. The gene calls are TRBV11-3 and TRBJ1-1; 7 bases are a match to TRBD1. Germline V CDR1 and CDR2: SGHNT, YENEEA. V was pared by 4 bases and J by 4 bases, with 9 bases of the junction left unmatched. The CDR3 runs 15 residues. The CDR3 region is CASSSMRTGATEAFF. CDR3 nucleotide sequence: TGTGCCAGCAGCTCGATGCGAACAGGGGCCACTGAAGCTTTCTTT.

The chain has TRBV11-3 and TRBJ2-7, with 9 bases matching TRBD2. Germline trimming cut 5 bases from V and 1 base from J; bases unmatched to any gene: 6. Looked up from germline, CDR1 is SGHNT and CDR2 is YENEEA. CDR3 length equals 15 residues. As DNA, the CDR3 is TGTGCCAGCAGCGCCGGACTAGCGTTGTCCTACGAGCAGTACTTC. Residues: CASSAGLALSYEQYF.

This chain joins TRBV12-5 and TRBJ2-1; 8 bases align to TRBD2. The CDR3 spans 13 residues. The V gene end was trimmed by 8 bases and the J gene end by 6 bases; junction bases not matched to a gene: 6. The germline CDR1 and CDR2 sequences are LGHNT and FRNRAP. The CDR3 DNA reads TGTGCTAGTTTCGGGAGGGAGAGCAATGAGCAGTTCTTC. Its protein is CASFGRESNEQFF.

This chain links TRBV19 with TRBJ2-1; 7 nucleotides align to TRBD1. The CDR3 is 15 amino acids. The V and J ends lost 0 bases and 4 bases, in that order; junction bases with no gene match: 3. Germline loops: CDR1 LNHDA, CDR2 SQIVND (reference sequence). The CDR3 here is CASSIEGGPYNEQFF. The CDR3 DNA sequence: TGTGCCAGTAGTATAGAAGGGGGCCCTTACAATGAGCAGTTCTTC.

The chain couples TRBV28 to TRBJ1-2; D is perhaps TRBD1 (6 bases). The V end was cut by 3 bases, the J end by 0 bases, with 11 bases between. CDR1 and CDR2 from the germline V gene are MDHEN and SYDVKM. The CDR3 has 15 residues. CDR3 in DNA: TGTGCCAGCAGTTTGTGGACAGATTCTAACTATGGCTACACCTTC. Translated: CASSLWTDSNYGYTF.

The genes are TRBV15 and TRBJ2-1, with TRBD2 identical over 12 bases. Germline V CDR1 and CDR2: LNHNV, YYDKDF (reference sequence). After removal of 3 bases from V and 5 bases from J, the junction contained 2 bases not matched to a gene. The CDR3 extends over 15 amino acids. CDR3: CATSRLAGGDNEQFF. CDR3 in DNA: TGTGCCACCAGCAGGCTAGCGGGAGGGGACAATGAGCAGTTCTTC.

The rearrangement links TRBV5-1 to TRBJ2-7; D possibly corresponds to TRBD2 (6 bases). Trimming left V 0 bases short and J 7 bases short, with 14 bases between. The CDR3 extends over 14 amino acids. CDR1 SGHRS and CDR2 YFSETQ come from the germline V gene. CDR3 DNA: TGCGCCAGCAGCTTGGAGGGAGGTTTTCAGGAGCAGTACTTC. This encodes CASSLEGGFQEQYF.

The genes are TRBV18 and TRBJ2-1; perhaps TRBD2 as D (6 bases). Germline values: CDR1 KGHSH, CDR2 LQKENI. The CDR3 contains 15 residues. V was clipped by 2 bases and J by 4 bases, with 12 bases between them. The CDR3 nucleotides read TGTGCCAGCTCACCAGGGGACTTACCTTACAATGAGCAGTTCTTC. The encoded protein is CASSPGDLPYNEQFF.

The gene calls are TRBV29-1 and TRBJ2-3; D is uncertain. CDR3 length equals 12 residues. Looked up from germline, CDR1 is SQVTM and CDR2 is ANQGSEA. Trimming left V 2 bases short and J 6 bases short, with 9 bases between. The CDR3 DNA follows: TGCAGCGTTGAATCGGGTGGGGATACGCAGTATTTT. It codes for CSVESGGDTQYF.

The chain combines TRBV14 with TRBJ2-7; no reliable D call. Germline loops: CDR1 SGHDN, CDR2 FVKESK. This CDR3 spans 13 amino acids. The V end lost 0 bases, the J end lost 3 bases, and 6 bases lay between the germline ends. The DNA for the CDR3 is TGTGCCAGCAGCCAAGAAACGGTCTACGAGCAGTACTTC. This sequence encodes CASSQETVYEQYF.

The V and J genes are TRBV27 and TRBJ2-1, with 12 positions matching TRBD2. The CDR3 is 19 residues long. In germline, CDR1 is MNHEY, CDR2 SMNVEV (reference sequence). Trimming removed 2 bases from V and 7 bases from J; junction bases left unmatched: 15. For the CDR3, the DNA is TGTGCCAGCAGTTTAAACCCTTTGACTAGCGGGAGTATTTTGAATGAGCAGTTCTTC. This sequence encodes CASSLNPLTSGSILNEQFF.

The chain employs TRBV5-1 and TRBJ2-2, with D unresolved. There are 13 residues in the CDR3. CDR1 SGHRS and CDR2 YFSETQ come from the germline V gene. V was shortened by 0 bases and J by 3 bases, with 3 bases between the two germline ends. Here the CDR3 reads CASSLGDTGELFF. CDR3 nucleotide sequence: TGCGCCAGCAGCTTGGGCGACACCGGGGAGCTGTTTTTT.

This chain connects TRBV27 to TRBJ1-2; the D is unclear. The CDR3 loop spans 15 amino acids. The germline V gene has CDR1 MNHEY and CDR2 SMNVEV (reference sequence). V shed 0 bases and J shed 1 base, with 9 bases lying between them. DNA for the CDR3: TGTGCCAGCAGTTTATCCCCAATACTTAACTATGGCTACACCTTC. Translated: CASSLSPILNYGYTF.

The V and J genes are TRBV5-1 and TRBJ2-1, with TRBD2 identical over 13 bases. Losses at the gene ends were 2 bases for V and 4 bases for J; bases not matched to a gene: 6. Looked up from germline, CDR1 is SGHRS and CDR2 is YFSETQ. The CDR3 is 17 residues long. The CDR3 coding sequence is TGCGCCAGCAGCTTAACCCCGACTAGCGGGGGGTACAATGAGCAGTTCTTC. Translation gives CASSLTPTSGGYNEQFF.

The CDR3 region is CASSLKDYNQETQYF. CDR3 bases: TGCGCCAGCAGCTTGAAGGACTATAACCAAGAGACCCAGTACTTC. The rearrangement joins TRBV5-1 to TRBJ2-5, with D perhaps TRBD2 (6 bases). The CDR3 is 15 amino acids. Trimming stripped 1 base from V and 0 bases from J, with 10 bases between. From germline, CDR1 is SGHRS and CDR2 YFSETQ.